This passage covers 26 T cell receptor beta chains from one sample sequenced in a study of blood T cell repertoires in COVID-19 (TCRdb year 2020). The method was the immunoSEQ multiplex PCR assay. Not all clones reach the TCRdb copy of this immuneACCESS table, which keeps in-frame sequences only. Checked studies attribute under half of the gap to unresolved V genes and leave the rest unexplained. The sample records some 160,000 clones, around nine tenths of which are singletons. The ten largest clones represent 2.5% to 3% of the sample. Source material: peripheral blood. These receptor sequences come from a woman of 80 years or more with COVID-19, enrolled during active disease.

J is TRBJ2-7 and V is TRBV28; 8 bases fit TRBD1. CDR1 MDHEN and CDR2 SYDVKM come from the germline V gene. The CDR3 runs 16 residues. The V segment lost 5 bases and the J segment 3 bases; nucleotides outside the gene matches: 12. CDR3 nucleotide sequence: TGTGCCAGCAGTCCCGTATCCGCGGGACAGGACTACGAGCAGTACTTC. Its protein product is CASSPVSAGQDYEQYF.

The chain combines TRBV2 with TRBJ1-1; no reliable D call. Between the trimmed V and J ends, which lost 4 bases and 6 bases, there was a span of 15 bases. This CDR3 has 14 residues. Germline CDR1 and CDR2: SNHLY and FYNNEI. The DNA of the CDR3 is TGTGCCAGCAGTGTCCGTCGAGGGAATTCTGAAGCTTTCTTT. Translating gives CASSVRRGNSEAFF.

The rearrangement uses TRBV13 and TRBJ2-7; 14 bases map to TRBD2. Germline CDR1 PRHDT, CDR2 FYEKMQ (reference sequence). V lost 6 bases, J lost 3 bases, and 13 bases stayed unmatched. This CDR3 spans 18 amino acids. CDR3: CASRSTSGRALGDYEQYF. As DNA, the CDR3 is TGTGCCAGCAGATCGACTAGCGGGAGGGCCTTAGGGGACTACGAGCAGTACTTC.

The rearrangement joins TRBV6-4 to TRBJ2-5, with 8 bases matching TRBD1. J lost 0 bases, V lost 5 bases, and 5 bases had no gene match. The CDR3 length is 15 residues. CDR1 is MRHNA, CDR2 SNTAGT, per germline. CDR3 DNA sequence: TGTGCCAGCAGTTCCGACAGGGGCCACCAAGAGACCCAGTACTTC. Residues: CASSSDRGHQETQYF.

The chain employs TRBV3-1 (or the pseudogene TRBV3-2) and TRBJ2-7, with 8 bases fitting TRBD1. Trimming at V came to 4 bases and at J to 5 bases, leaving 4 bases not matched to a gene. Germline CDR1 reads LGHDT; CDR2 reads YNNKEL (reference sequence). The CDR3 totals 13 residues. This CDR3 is CASSLSTGDEQYF. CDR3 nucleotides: TGTGCCAGCAGCCTTTCGACAGGGGACGAGCAGTACTTC.

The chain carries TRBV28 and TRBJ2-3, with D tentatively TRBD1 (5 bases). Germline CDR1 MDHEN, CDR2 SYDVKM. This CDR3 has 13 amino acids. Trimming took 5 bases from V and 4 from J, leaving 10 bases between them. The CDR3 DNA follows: TGTGCCAGCAGTCTCCGACAGCCAGATACGCAGTATTTT. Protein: CASSLRQPDTQYF. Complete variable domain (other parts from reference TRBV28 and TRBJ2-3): DVKVTQSSRYLVKRTGEKVFLECVQDMDHENMFWYRQDPGLGLRLIYFSYDVKMKEKGDIPEGYSVSREKKERFSLILESASTNQTSMYLCASSLRQPDTQYFGPGTRLTVL.

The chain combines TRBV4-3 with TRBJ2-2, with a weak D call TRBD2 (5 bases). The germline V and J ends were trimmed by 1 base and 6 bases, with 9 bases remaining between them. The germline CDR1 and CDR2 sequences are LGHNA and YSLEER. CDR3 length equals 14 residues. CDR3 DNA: TGCGCCAGCAGCCAAGTTGGGAGCGCCGGGGAGCTGTTTTTT. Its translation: CASSQVGSAGELFF.

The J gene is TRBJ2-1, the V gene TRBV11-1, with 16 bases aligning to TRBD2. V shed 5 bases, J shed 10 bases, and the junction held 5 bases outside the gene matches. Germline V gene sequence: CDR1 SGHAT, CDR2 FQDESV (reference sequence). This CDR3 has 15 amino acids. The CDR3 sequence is CASSTPGLAGGEQFF. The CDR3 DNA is TGTGCCAGCAGCACTCCGGGACTAGCGGGAGGGGAGCAGTTCTTC.

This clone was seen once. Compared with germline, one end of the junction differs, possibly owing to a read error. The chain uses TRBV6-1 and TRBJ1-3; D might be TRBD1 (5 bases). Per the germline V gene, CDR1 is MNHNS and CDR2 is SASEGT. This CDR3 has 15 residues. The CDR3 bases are TGTGCCAGCAGGGAAGCGGGGGGAGGTGGAAACACCATATATTTT. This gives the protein CASREAGGGGNTIYF.

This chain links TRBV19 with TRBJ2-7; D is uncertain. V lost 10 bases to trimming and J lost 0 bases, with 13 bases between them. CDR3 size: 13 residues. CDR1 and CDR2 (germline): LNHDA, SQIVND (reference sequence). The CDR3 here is CATSRVASYEQYF. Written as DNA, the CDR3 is TGTGCCACCTCTCGAGTAGCCTCCTACGAGCAGTACTTC.

CDR3 sequence (DNA): TGTGCCAGCAGTTTAGCGCTGATCTATGGCTACACCTTC. The encoded protein is CASSLALIYGYTF. The genes are TRBV28 and TRBJ1-2, with D unresolved. In germline, CDR1 is MDHEN, CDR2 SYDVKM. Trimming stripped 2 bases from V and 4 bases from J, with 8 bases between. CDR3 size: 13 residues.

The CDR3 here is CASSHSYRGSPLHF. CDR3 bases: TGTGCCAGCAGCCACAGTTACAGGGGATCACCCCTCCACTTT. V is TRBV7-2 and J is TRBJ1-6; TRBD1 matches at 7 bases. Germline V CDR1 and CDR2: SGHTA, FQGNSA. The CDR3 extends over 14 amino acids. After removal of 5 bases from V and 10 bases from J, the junction contained 8 bases not matched to a gene. The variable domain in full, with the rest retrieved from reference TRBV7-2 and TRBJ1-6, is GAGVSQSPSNKVTEKGKDVELRCDPISGHTALYWYRQSLGQGLEFLIYFQGNSAPDKSGLPSDRFSAERTGGSVSTLTIQRTQQEDSAVYLCASSHSYRGSPLHFGNGTRLTVT.

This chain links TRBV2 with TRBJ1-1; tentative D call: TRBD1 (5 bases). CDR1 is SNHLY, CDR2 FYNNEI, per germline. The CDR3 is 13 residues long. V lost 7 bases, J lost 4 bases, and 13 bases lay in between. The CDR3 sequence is CASIRQGGTEAFF. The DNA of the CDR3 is TGTGCCAGCATTAGGCAGGGAGGCACTGAAGCTTTCTTT.

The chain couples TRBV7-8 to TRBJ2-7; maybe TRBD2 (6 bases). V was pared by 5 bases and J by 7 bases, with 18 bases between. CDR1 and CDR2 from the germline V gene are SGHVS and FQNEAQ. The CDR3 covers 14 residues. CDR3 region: CASSRRGLGGEQYF. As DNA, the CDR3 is TGTGCCAGCAGCCGAAGGGGACTTGGGGGGGAGCAGTACTTC.

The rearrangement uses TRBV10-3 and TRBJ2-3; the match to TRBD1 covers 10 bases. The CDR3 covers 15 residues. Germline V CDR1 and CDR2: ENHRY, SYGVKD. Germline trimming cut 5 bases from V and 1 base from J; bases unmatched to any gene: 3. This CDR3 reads CAISSGTGGTDTQYF. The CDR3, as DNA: TGTGCCATCAGTTCTGGGACAGGGGGCACAGATACGCAGTATTTT.

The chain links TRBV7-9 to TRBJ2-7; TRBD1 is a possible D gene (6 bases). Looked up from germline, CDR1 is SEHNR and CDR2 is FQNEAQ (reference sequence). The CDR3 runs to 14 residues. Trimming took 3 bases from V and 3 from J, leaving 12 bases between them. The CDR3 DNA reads TGTGCCAGCAGCTTCGAAGGACAGAACTACGAGCAGTACTTC. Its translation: CASSFEGQNYEQYF. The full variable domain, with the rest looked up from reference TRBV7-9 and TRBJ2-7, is DTGVSQNPRHKITKRGQNVTFRCDPISEHNRLYWYRQTLGQGPEFLTYFQNEAQLEKSRLLSDRFSAERPKGSFSTLEIQRTEQGDSAMYLCASSFEGQNYEQYFGPGTRLTVT.

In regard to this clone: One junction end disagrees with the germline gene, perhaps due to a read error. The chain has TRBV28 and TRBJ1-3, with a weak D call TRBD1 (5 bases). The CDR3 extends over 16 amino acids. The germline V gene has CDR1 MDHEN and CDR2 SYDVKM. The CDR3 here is CASSLPRQSSGNTIYF. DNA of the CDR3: TGTGCCAGCAGTTTACCCAGACAGTCTTCTGGTAACACCATATATTTT.

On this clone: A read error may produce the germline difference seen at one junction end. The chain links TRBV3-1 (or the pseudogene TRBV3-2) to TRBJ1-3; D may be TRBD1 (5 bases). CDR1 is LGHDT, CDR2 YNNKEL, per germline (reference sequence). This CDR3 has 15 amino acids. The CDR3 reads CASRQDQDNGNTIYF. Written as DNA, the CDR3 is TGTGCCAGCAGGCAAGACCAGGACAATGGAAACACCATATATTTT.

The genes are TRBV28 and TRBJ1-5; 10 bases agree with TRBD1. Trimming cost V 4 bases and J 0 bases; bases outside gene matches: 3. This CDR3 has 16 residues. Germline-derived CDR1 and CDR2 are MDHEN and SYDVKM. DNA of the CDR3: TGTGCCAGCAGTTCAGGGACAGGGGCTAGCAATCAGCCCCAGCATTTT. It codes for CASSSGTGASNQPQHF.

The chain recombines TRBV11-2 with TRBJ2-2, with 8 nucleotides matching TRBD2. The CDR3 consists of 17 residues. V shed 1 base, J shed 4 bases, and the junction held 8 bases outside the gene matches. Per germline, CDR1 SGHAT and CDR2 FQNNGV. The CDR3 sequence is CASSLVSSGRATGELFF. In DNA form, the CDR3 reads TGTGCCAGCAGCTTAGTTTCCAGCGGGAGAGCCACCGGGGAGCTGTTTTTT. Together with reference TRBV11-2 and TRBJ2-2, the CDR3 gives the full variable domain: EAGVAQSPRYKIIEKRQSVAFWCNPISGHATLYWYQQILGQGPKLLIQFQNNGVVDDSQLPKDRFSAERLKGVDSTLKIQPAKLEDSAVYLCASSLVSSGRATGELFFGEGSRLTVL.

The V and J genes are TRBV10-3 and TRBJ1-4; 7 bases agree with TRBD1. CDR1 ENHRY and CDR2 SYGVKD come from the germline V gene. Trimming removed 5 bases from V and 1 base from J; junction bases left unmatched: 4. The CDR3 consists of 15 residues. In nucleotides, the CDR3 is TGTGCCATCAGTCCCAGACAGGGAACTAATGAAAAACTGTTTTTT. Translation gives CAISPRQGTNEKLFF.

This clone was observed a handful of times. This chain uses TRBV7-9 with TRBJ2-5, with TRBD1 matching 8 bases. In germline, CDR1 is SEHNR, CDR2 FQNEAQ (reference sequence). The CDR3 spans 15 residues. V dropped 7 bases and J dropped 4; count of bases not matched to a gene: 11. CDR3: CASTQMAQGAETQYF. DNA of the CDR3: TGTGCCAGCACCCAAATGGCCCAGGGGGCAGAGACCCAGTACTTC.

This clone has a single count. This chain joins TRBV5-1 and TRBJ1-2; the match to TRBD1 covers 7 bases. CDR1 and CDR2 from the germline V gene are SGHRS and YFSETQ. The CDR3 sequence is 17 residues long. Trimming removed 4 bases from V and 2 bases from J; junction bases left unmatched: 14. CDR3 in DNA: TGCGCCAGCAGCCCCGGACAGGCTTCCTCCCCGAACTATGGCTACACCTTC. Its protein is CASSPGQASSPNYGYTF.

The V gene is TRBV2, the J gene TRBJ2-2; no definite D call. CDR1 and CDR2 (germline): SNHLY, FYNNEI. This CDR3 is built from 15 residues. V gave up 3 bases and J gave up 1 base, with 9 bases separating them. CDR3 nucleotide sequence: TGTGCCAGCAGTGATAACAGAAAGAACACCGGGGAGCTGTTTTTT. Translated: CASSDNRKNTGELFF.

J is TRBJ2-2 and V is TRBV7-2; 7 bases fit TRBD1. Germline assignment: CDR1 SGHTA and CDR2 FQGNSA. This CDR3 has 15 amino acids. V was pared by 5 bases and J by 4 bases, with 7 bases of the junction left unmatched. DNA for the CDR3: TGTGCCAGCAGCGCTAGACAGGGCGGCACCGGGGAGCTGTTTTTT. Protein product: CASSARQGGTGELFF.

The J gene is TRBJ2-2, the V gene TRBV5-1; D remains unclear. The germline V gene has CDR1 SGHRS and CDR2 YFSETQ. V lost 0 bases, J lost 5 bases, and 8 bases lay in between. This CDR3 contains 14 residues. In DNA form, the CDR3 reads TGCGCCAGCAGCTTGGGACCCGGGACCGGGGAGCTGTTTTTT. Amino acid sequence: CASSLGPGTGELFF.